This T cell receptor beta chain is drawn from a study of cytomegalovirus exposure and HLA in healthy donors. This clone was observed a few times. Healthy bone marrow donors made up the donor group. Primers: 60 Vbeta forward and 13 Jbeta reverse. The repertoire was sequenced with immunoSEQ multiplex PCR; TCRdb's copy has only in-frame clones and lacks some. The table lists about 40,000 clones, 68% of them singletons. Germline assignment: CDR1 SQVTM and CDR2 ANQGSEA. The CDR3 has 13 residues. Unmatched junction bases numbered 3, after V lost 7 bases and J lost 0 bases. V gene TRBV29-1 combines with J gene TRBJ1-1; 9 nucleotides match TRBD1. The clonotype was recovered from a man aged 35-49 years in good health and CMV-seronegative. The sequenced sample was PBMCs. The CDR3 bases are TGCAGCGCCGGACAGGGGATGAACACTGAAGCTTTCTTT. Encoded protein: CSAGQGMNTEAFF.